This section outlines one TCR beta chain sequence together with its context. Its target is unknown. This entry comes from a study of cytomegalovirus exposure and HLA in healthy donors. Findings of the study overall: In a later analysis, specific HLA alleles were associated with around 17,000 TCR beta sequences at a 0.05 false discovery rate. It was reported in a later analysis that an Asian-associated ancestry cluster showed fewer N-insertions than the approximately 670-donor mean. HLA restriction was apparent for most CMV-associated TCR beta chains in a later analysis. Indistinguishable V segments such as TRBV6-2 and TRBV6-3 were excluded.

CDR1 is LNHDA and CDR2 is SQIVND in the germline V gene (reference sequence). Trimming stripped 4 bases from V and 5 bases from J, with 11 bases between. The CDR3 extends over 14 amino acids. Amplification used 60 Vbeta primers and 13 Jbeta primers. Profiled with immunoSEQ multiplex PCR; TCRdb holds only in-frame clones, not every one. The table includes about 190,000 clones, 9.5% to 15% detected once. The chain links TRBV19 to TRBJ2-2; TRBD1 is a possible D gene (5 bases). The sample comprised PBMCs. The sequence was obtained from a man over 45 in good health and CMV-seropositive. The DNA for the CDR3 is TGTGCCAGTAGTAACAATCAGGGAACCGGGGAGCTGTTTTTT. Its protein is CASSNNQGTGELFF.